These 11 T cell receptor beta chains were sequenced from one sample in a study of T cells in Graves' hyperthyroidism and ophthalmopathy. TCR beta CDR3 region amplification was performed from RNA transcripts. During a first-round RT-PCR of the TCR CDR3, the HTBI primer set was used. TCRdb passed the multiplex PCR reads through MiXCR, listing each CDR3 protein once. Of a few hundred thousand distinct CDR3 sequences listed, approximately 15% were seen once; the top ten hold over 15%. The sample taken for sequencing was blood. Receptor source: a woman aged 18-29 years with Graves' hyperthyroidism.

This clonotype was recorded at least ten times. J is TRBJ2-1 and V is TRBV3-1, with D possibly matching TRBD2 (6 bases). CDR1 and CDR2 (germline): LGHDT, YNNKEL (reference sequence). Trimming removed 4 bases at V and 4 bases at J, with 14 bases between. This CDR3 comprises 15 residues. The chain's CDR3 is CASSPGGALYNEQFF. The CDR3, as DNA: TGTGCCAGCAGCCCAGGCGGGGCCCTTTACAATGAGCAGTTCTTC.

The table lists this clonotype with a count of one. A much larger clone lies a single base off, so this may be a read error. The chain recombines TRBV6-5 with TRBJ2-7, with TRBD1 matching 9 bases. Germline V gives CDR1 MNHEY, CDR2 SVGAGI. The CDR3 length is 18 residues. V shed 2 bases and J 1 base; nucleotides not matched to a gene: 12. The chain's CDR3 is CASSYGTGNAKRSYEQYF. For the CDR3, the DNA is TGTGCCAGCAGTTACGGGACAGGGAACGCGAAGAGGTCCTACGAGCAGTACTTC.

This clonotype was picked up many times. This chain connects TRBV7-2 to TRBJ1-5; 11 bases are shared with TRBD1. The germline V gene has CDR1 SGHTA and CDR2 FQGNSA. V dropped 5 bases and J dropped 0; count of bases not matched to a gene: 12. CDR3 size: 19 residues. The CDR3: CASSRRPGQGEYSNQPQHF. The CDR3 DNA reads TGTGCCAGCAGCCGACGACCGGGACAGGGGGAGTATAGCAATCAGCCCCAGCATTTT.

This clonotype was counted a few times. The rearrangement joins TRBV6-1 to TRBJ1-6, with 7 positions matching TRBD1. Per germline, CDR1 MNHNS and CDR2 SASEGT. The V segment lost 5 bases and the J segment 9 bases; nucleotides outside the gene matches: 19. The CDR3 runs 18 residues. The CDR3 DNA reads TGTGCCAGCAGTAAGACAACTCCGGGACAGACAGTTACTTCACCCCTCCACTTT. Protein product: CASSKTTPGQTVTSPLHF.

There are many counts of this clonotype. The rearrangement uses TRBV20-1 and TRBJ1-6, with D tentatively TRBD1 (5 bases). The CDR3 loop spans 15 amino acids. In germline, CDR1 is DFQATT, CDR2 SNEGSKA (reference sequence). V was clipped by 6 bases and J by 9 bases, with 21 bases between them. The CDR3 is CSAPQVVGMGSPLHF. The CDR3 DNA reads TGCAGTGCCCCACAGGTTGTAGGGATGGGTTCACCCCTCCACTTT.

The sample holds many counts of this clonotype. This chain joins TRBV2 and TRBJ2-3; D unclear. Trimming stripped 3 bases from V and 0 bases from J, with 10 bases between. Germline V gene lookup returns CDR1 SNHLY and CDR2 FYNNEI. The CDR3 covers 15 residues. CDR3 DNA sequence: TGTGCCAGCAGTGATTGGGCGGCGAGCACAGATACGCAGTATTTT. It yields the protein CASSDWAASTDTQYF.

The sample holds many counts of this clonotype. The CDR3 sequence: CASSPRDRGTGELFF. CDR3 nucleotide sequence: TGTGCCAGCAGCCCTCGGGACAGGGGGACCGGGGAGCTGTTTTTT. This chain joins TRBV3-1 and TRBJ2-2, with TRBD1 matching 11 bases. This CDR3 has 15 amino acids. CDR1 is LGHDT, CDR2 YNNKEL, per germline (reference sequence). After removal of 4 bases from V and 5 bases from J, the junction contained 3 bases not matched to a gene.

There are many counts of this clonotype. The chain carries TRBV11-1 and TRBJ1-1, with D possibly being TRBD1 (6 bases). The CDR3 length is 16 residues. The germline CDR1 and CDR2 sequences are SGHAT and FQDESV (reference sequence). The V end lost 2 bases, the J end lost 4 bases, and 17 bases lay between the germline ends. CDR3 in DNA: TGTGCCAGCAGCTTAATCGGGGGGCTCATTCCCACTGAAGCTTTCTTT. Protein sequence: CASSLIGGLIPTEAFF.

Note on this clonotype: This is likely a read error, given that the CDR3 carries no conserved phenylalanine or tryptophan at its end. This sequence joins TRBV18 and TRBJ2-3; D possibly corresponds to TRBD2 (5 bases). The CDR3 covers 14 residues. V lost 8 bases to trimming and J lost 5 bases, with 17 bases between them. Germline CDR1 is KGHSH and CDR2 is LQKENI. In nucleotides, the CDR3 is TGTGCCAGCGCCGGACGGGGAGAAGGAGATACGCAGTATTCT. This translates into CASAGRGEGDTQYS.

The table lists this clonotype with a few counts. The chain recombines TRBV7-3 with TRBJ2-6; 8 nucleotides match TRBD2. CDR1 is SGHTA, CDR2 FQGTGA, per germline. This CDR3 has 16 residues. With 3 bases clipped from V and 4 bases from J, the junction kept 5 bases outside the gene matches. CDR3: CASSLVPGGGANVLTF. The DNA for the CDR3 is TGTGCCAGCAGCTTGGTTCCGGGGGGGGGGGCCAACGTCCTGACTTTC. The full variable domain, rest sourced from reference TRBV7-3 and TRBJ2-6, is GAGVSQTPSNKVTEKGKYVELRCDPISGHTALYWYRQSLGQGPEFLIYFQGTGAADDSGLPNDRFFAVRPEGSVSTLKIQRTERGDSAVYLCASSLVPGGGANVLTFGAGSRLTVL.

The chain links TRBV20-1 to TRBJ2-1, with 9 bases identical to TRBD2. Trimming took 3 bases from V and 7 from J; bases not matched to a gene: 10. Germline values: CDR1 DFQATT, CDR2 SNEGSKA (reference sequence). The CDR3 is 15 amino acids. This chain's CDR3 is CSASPAGGRRNEQFF. CDR3 nucleotides: TGCAGTGCTAGCCCCGCGGGAGGGCGTCGGAATGAGCAGTTCTTC.